These 27 T cell receptor beta chains originate from one sample sequenced in a study of identical twins. In TCRdb, the 5' RACE reads were re-called with MiXCR into one record per CDR3 protein. The sample has just over 500,000 distinct CDR3 sequences, about 20% seen once. A further study also used this sample, focusing on T cells expressing NK-cell markers.

The sample consisted of CD4+ T cells sorted from blood. These receptors were taken from a woman aged 18 to 35 in good health.

This clonotype was recorded many times. The rearrangement joins TRBV5-5 to TRBJ2-5; 8 nucleotides match TRBD1. V was clipped by 5 bases and J by 5 bases; unmatched bases: 8. In germline, CDR1 is SGHKS, CDR2 YYEKEE (reference sequence). This CDR3 is 14 amino acids long. CDR3 in amino acids: CASSRTGMVETQYF. CDR3 nucleotide sequence: TGTGCCAGCAGTCGGACAGGGATGGTGGAGACCCAGTACTTC.

This clonotype has a handful of counts. The chain uses TRBV7-8 and TRBJ2-7; TRBD1 matches at 9 bases. From germline, CDR1 is SGHVS and CDR2 FQNEAQ. After removal of 5 bases from V and 6 bases from J, the junction contained 8 bases not matched to a gene. The length of the CDR3 is 14 residues. This CDR3 reads CASSPRDRVREQYF. The CDR3 DNA follows: TGTGCCAGCAGCCCACGGGACAGGGTGCGCGAGCAGTACTTC.

The sample holds many counts of this clonotype. The V gene is TRBV7-9, the J gene TRBJ2-1; D might be TRBD1 (6 bases). The V and J ends lost 4 bases and 4 bases respectively, with 8 bases between them. The germline CDR1 and CDR2 sequences are SEHNR and FQNEAQ (reference sequence). The CDR3 consists of 13 residues. The CDR3 sequence: CASSSQGYNEQFF. The CDR3 DNA follows: TGTGCCAGCAGCTCGCAGGGGTACAATGAGCAGTTCTTC.

This clonotype turned up a few times. This chain uses TRBV24-1 with TRBJ2-7; D is ambiguous. This CDR3 has 11 residues. The ends were cut back, 3 bases at V and 9 bases at J, with 8 bases in the middle. Germline CDR1 KGHDR, CDR2 SFDVKD. The CDR3 nucleotides read TGTGCCACCAGTGATGGAGTGAGGCAGTACTTC. Translation: CATSDGVRQYF.

With respect to this clonotype: With a much larger clone just one base away, this may be a read error. J is TRBJ1-2 and V is TRBV7-9; D is uncertain. Germline assignment: CDR1 SEHNR and CDR2 FQNEAQ (reference sequence). Trimming removed 5 bases from V and 2 bases from J, with 3 bases in between. The CDR3 has 11 residues. CDR3 DNA: TGTGCCAGCAGCGAAAACTATGGCTACACCTTC. It encodes CASSENYGYTF.

J is TRBJ2-3 and V is TRBV5-1; 12 positions match TRBD2. Germline V gene sequence: CDR1 SGHRS, CDR2 YFSETQ. J lost 0 bases, V lost 0 bases, and 5 bases had no gene match. CDR3 length: 18 residues. CDR3 bases: TGCGCCAGCAGCTTGGGACTAGCGGGGGACTCTAGCACAGATACGCAGTATTTT. Amino acids: CASSLGLAGDSSTDTQYF. The full variable domain, with the rest looked up from reference TRBV5-1 and TRBJ2-3, is KAGVTQTPRYLIKTRGQQVTLSCSPISGHRSVSWYQQTPGQGLQFLFEYFSETQRNKGNFPGRFSGRQFSNSRSEMNVSTLELGDSALYLCASSLGLAGDSSTDTQYFGPGTRLTVL.

The V call is TRBV9, the J call TRBJ1-2; D is perhaps TRBD1 (6 bases). This CDR3 is built from 15 residues. V lost 4 bases, J lost 8 bases, and 21 bases lay in between. The germline gives CDR1 SGDLS, CDR2 YYNGEE. CDR3 DNA sequence: TGTGCCAGCAGCTCATGGGTTAGGGGGGCGCGCGGCTACACCTTC. Protein sequence: CASSSWVRGARGYTF.

This clonotype was seen a handful of times. The gene calls are TRBV14 and TRBJ2-7; D possibly corresponds to TRBD2 (5 bases). The V end lost 5 bases, the J end lost 7 bases, and 21 bases lay between the germline ends. Germline CDR1 is SGHDN and CDR2 is FVKESK. The CDR3 spans 15 residues. The CDR3 DNA reads as TGTGCCAGCAGCGCCTTTCTGAGCGGCTTCTTAGAGCAGTACTTC. Protein: CASSAFLSGFLEQYF.

The chain uses TRBV12-2 and TRBJ1-5. TRBV12-2 represents a pseudogene. This CDR3 spans 15 amino acids. The CDR3: CASRLINGPGQPQHF. The CDR3 region has the DNA TGTGCAAGTCGCCTTATTAACGGGCCTGGCCAGCCCCAGCATTTT.

The chain uses TRBV10-3 and TRBJ2-2; TRBD1 matches 7 bases. The trim removed 3 bases at V and 3 bases at J, leaving 4 bases unmatched. Germline values: CDR1 ENHRY, CDR2 SYGVKD. The CDR3 has 15 amino acids. CDR3 residues: CAISDSGGHTGELFF. DNA for the CDR3: TGTGCCATCAGTGACTCAGGGGGTCACACCGGGGAGCTGTTTTTT.

This sequence joins TRBV13 and TRBJ2-1; 8 bases are a match to TRBD2. The germline V gene encodes CDR1 PRHDT and CDR2 FYEKMQ (reference sequence). The CDR3 is 15 residues long. V shed 3 bases and J 4 bases; nucleotides not matched to a gene: 5. This CDR3 reads CASSFPTGGYNEQFF. The CDR3 region has the DNA TGTGCCAGCAGCTTCCCGACGGGGGGGTACAATGAGCAGTTCTTC.

The rearrangement links TRBV2 to TRBJ1-3; perhaps TRBD1 as D (5 bases). The germline V and J ends were trimmed by 9 bases and 2 bases, with 17 bases remaining between them. The CDR3 runs to 15 residues. Looked up from germline, CDR1 is SNHLY and CDR2 is FYNNEI. The CDR3 DNA is TGTGCCAGTACAAAAACGATGGGGCCTGGAAACACCATATATTTT. This gives the protein CASTKTMGPGNTIYF.

This clonotype was counted only a few times. The rearrangement links TRBV5-5 to TRBJ2-1, with 9 bases fitting TRBD2. CDR1 SGHKS and CDR2 YYEKEE come from the germline V gene (reference sequence). This CDR3 comprises 17 residues. Trimming cost V 0 bases and J 9 bases; bases outside gene matches: 13. The CDR3 loop reads CASSLEGGGASSSEQFF. For the CDR3, the DNA is TGTGCCAGCAGCTTGGAAGGCGGGGGGGCCTCGAGTAGTGAGCAGTTCTTC.

V gene TRBV18 combines with J gene TRBJ2-5, with TRBD1 matching 7 bases. Germline loops: CDR1 KGHSH, CDR2 LQKENI. This CDR3 region has 14 residues. Trimming removed 3 bases from V and 4 bases from J; junction bases left unmatched: 5. CDR3 loop: CASSPPDRAETQYF. The CDR3 DNA sequence: TGTGCCAGCTCACCCCCAGACAGGGCAGAGACCCAGTACTTC.

The genes are TRBV28 and TRBJ1-1, with D unclear. Trimming stripped 8 bases from V and 4 bases from J, with 11 bases between. CDR1 MDHEN and CDR2 SYDVKM come from the germline V gene. This CDR3 is built from 12 residues. The CDR3 reads CASGEAGTEAFF. In DNA form, the CDR3 reads TGTGCCAGCGGCGAGGCGGGCACTGAAGCTTTCTTT.

This clonotype was seen a handful of times. The chain uses TRBV5-1 and TRBJ2-7, with D possibly TRBD2 on 6 matching bases. The germline V gene encodes CDR1 SGHRS and CDR2 YFSETQ. The CDR3 extends over 14 amino acids. Trimming shortened V by 3 bases and J by 7 bases, and 17 bases separated the two germline ends. This CDR3 is CASSSDLGLWEQYF. DNA of the CDR3: TGCGCCAGCAGCTCGGACTTGGGACTTTGGGAGCAGTACTTC.

The V call is TRBV18, the J call TRBJ1-1, with a weak D call TRBD1 (6 bases). V was clipped by 3 bases and J by 3 bases, with 14 bases between them. This CDR3 contains 15 residues. Germline V gives CDR1 KGHSH, CDR2 LQKENI. CDR3 in DNA: TGTGCCAGCTCACCGTGGCAGGGGTCTTACACTGAAGCTTTCTTT. Its protein is CASSPWQGSYTEAFF.

The V call is TRBV20-1, the J call TRBJ1-1; D remains unclear. The germline V and J ends were trimmed by 3 bases and 1 base, with 9 bases remaining between them. CDR1 DFQATT and CDR2 SNEGSKA come from the germline V gene (reference sequence). This CDR3 spans 13 amino acids. The CDR3 region has the DNA TGCAGTGCTAGGGTGTCAGAGAACACTGAAGCTTTCTTT. Translation gives CSARVSENTEAFF.

The chain carries TRBV29-1 and TRBJ2-5, with TRBD1 matching 12 bases. The CDR3 loop spans 13 amino acids. After removal of 7 bases from V and 5 bases from J, the junction contained 5 bases not matched to a gene. Germline-derived CDR1 and CDR2 are SQVTM and ANQGSEA. CDR3: CSAGTGGAETQYF. Here the CDR3 DNA reads TGCAGCGCAGGGACAGGGGGCGCGGAGACCCAGTACTTC.

V and J are TRBV2 and TRBJ2-1, with D perhaps matching TRBD2 (6 bases). CDR1 is SNHLY and CDR2 is FYNNEI in the germline V gene. With 6 bases removed from V and 14 bases from J, the gap between germline ends came to 14 bases. The CDR3 is 11 residues long. This chain's CDR3 is CASRLAYLKFF. The CDR3 DNA reads as TGTGCCAGCAGACTAGCCTATTTAAAGTTCTTC.

This clonotype was seen only a few times. V gene TRBV6-2 or TRBV6-3 combines with J gene TRBJ2-1; D perhaps matches TRBD2 (5 bases). This CDR3 is built from 15 residues. Germline V gene data show CDR1 as MNHEY and CDR2 as SVGEGT. V lost 6 bases and J lost 3, with 15 bases in between. The CDR3 sequence: CASSHWSGNYNEQFF. In DNA, the CDR3 is TGTGCCAGCAGCCACTGGAGCGGTAACTACAATGAGCAGTTCTTC.

The chain is built from TRBV6-2 or TRBV6-3 and TRBJ2-7; TRBD2 aligns across 14 bases. The CDR3 covers 20 residues. The V gene's germline CDR1 is MNHEY and CDR2 SVGEGT. With 0 bases clipped from V and 0 bases from J, the junction kept 10 bases outside the gene matches. In nucleotides, the CDR3 is TGTGCCAGCAGTTACTCGAACCCGGGACTAGCGGGAGTTTTCTCCTACGAGCAGTACTTC. Translation: CASSYSNPGLAGVFSYEQYF.

This clonotype was detected a few times. V and J are TRBV5-1 and TRBJ2-6; tentatively, D is TRBD1 (6 bases). Germline V gene data show CDR1 as SGHRS and CDR2 as YFSETQ. This CDR3 has 13 residues. Trimming left V 3 bases short and J 13 bases short, with 14 bases between. The CDR3 region is CASSSQGRDVLTF. CDR3 DNA: TGCGCCAGCAGCTCACAGGGTCGGGATGTCCTGACTTTC.

This clonotype came up a few times. V and J are TRBV12-3 or TRBV12-4 and TRBJ2-7, with 9 bases lining up with TRBD1. The CDR3 extends over 13 amino acids. V lost 7 bases, J lost 3 bases, and 4 bases stayed unmatched. The CDR3 DNA is TGTGCCAGCACAAGGACAGGGGTCTACGAGCAGTACTTC. Translating gives CASTRTGVYEQYF.

This clonotype has a single count. This chain uses TRBV20-1 with TRBJ2-5; TRBD2 agrees at 13 bases. The germline V gene encodes CDR1 DFQATT and CDR2 SNEGSKA (reference sequence). Germline trimming cut 7 bases from V and 4 bases from J; bases unmatched to any gene: 6. CDR3 length: 14 amino acids. Here the CDR3 DNA reads TGCAGTGGCGCGGGACTAGCGGGGAGAGAGACCCAGTACTTC. Amino acid sequence: CSGAGLAGRETQYF.

This clonotype was recorded only once. A read error may explain this, as a much larger clone is one base away. This chain links TRBV6-2 or TRBV6-3 with TRBJ2-4; D tentatively fits TRBD1 or TRBD2 (5 bases each). Germline CDR1 and CDR2: MNHEY and SVGEGT. CDR3 length: 17 amino acids. Trimming removed 2 bases from V and 2 bases from J, with 16 bases in between. In nucleotides, the CDR3 is TGTGCCAGCAGTTACAACCGGGACCCTTTAACCAAAAACATTCAGTACTTC. It codes for CASSYNRDPLTKNIQYF.

This clonotype occurred many times. The chain combines TRBV5-4 with TRBJ2-7, with TRBD2 matching over 12 bases. Looked up from germline, CDR1 is SGHNT and CDR2 is YYREEE (reference sequence). The CDR3 is 14 residues long. With V trimmed by 4 bases and J by 3 bases, 2 bases remained unmatched. CDR3: CASSPLAGGYEQYF. The CDR3, as DNA: TGTGCCAGCAGCCCACTAGCGGGGGGCTACGAGCAGTACTTC.